This T cell receptor beta chain was captured by sequencing in a study of blood T cell repertoires in COVID-19. Background on the study: The United States, Italy and Spain provided the acute and convalescent COVID-19 samples. The cDNA or gDNA used as material had been derived from T cells, B-cell-depleted T cells, or PBMCs.

The authors' processing: Cell counts per sample came from amplifying reference gene primers. Only in-frame clones appear in the TCRdb table, and some are missing; sequencing was by immunoSEQ multiplex PCR. The DNA gave D and trimming, while V, J and clone size come from that table. The table lists approximately 140,000 clones, approximately 80% of them singletons. The germline CDR1 and CDR2 sequences are MNHEY and SVGAGI. The CDR3 has 14 amino acids. The V segment lost 5 bases and the J segment 9 bases; nucleotides outside the gene matches: 6. The clonotype originates from a man aged 35 to 55 with active or convalescent COVID-19. The V and J genes are TRBV6-5 and TRBJ1-4; 10 nucleotides line up with TRBD1. Sequenced input: peripheral blood. For the CDR3, the DNA is TGTGCCAGCAGTACCCGGGACAGGGGTCAAAAACTGTTTTTT. It encodes CASSTRDRGQKLFF.